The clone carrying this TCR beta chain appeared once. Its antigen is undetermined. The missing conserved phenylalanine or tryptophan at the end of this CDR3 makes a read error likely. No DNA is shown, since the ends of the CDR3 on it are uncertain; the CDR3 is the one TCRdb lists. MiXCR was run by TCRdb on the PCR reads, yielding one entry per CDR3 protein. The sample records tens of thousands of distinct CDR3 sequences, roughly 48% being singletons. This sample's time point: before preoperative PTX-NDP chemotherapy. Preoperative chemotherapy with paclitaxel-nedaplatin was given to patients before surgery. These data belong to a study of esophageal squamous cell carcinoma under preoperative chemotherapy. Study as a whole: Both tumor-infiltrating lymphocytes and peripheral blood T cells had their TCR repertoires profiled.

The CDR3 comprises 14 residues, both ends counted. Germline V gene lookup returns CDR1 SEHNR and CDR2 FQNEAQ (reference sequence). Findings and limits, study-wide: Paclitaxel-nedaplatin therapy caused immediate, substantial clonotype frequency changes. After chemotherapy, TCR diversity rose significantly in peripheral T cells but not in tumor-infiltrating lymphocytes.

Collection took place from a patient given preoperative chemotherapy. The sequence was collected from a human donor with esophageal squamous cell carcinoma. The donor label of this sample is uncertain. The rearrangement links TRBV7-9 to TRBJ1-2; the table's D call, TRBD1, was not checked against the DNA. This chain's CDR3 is CASSLDGKGQLSIG.